This is a list of T cell receptor beta chains from one sample in a study of breast tumors, draining lymph nodes, adjacent tissues. In TCRdb, the multiplex PCR reads were re-called with MiXCR into one record per CDR3 protein. Of some 31,000 distinct CDR3 sequences listed, 60% to 70% are singletons. The sample was breast tumor tissue. All receptors derive from a female donor with breast cancer. Some clones in this sample may be carry-over from other donors' samples. Each CDR3 is given with its conserved first and last residue. The D gene is left open where the match is weak. For some rows the clone size is stated as once, few or many, or as a class when expanded; others skip it.

abundance | j_gene | d_gene | v_gene | CDR3nt | CDR3aa
- | TRBJ2-1 | TRBD2 | TRBV24-1 | TGTGCCACCAGTGATCTGAAAGCGGGAGGGATAAATGAGCAGTTCTTC | CATSDLKAGGINEQFF
- | TRBJ1-2 | TRBD1 | TRBV5-5 | TGTGCCAGCAGCGGGGGACAGGGTGTCGGCTACACCTTC | CASSGGQGVGYTF
- | TRBJ2-3 | TRBD1 | TRBV20-1 | TGCAGTGCCCCACCGGACAGGGCGATTACAGATACGCAGTATTTT | CSAPPDRAITDTQYF
- | TRBJ2-2 | - | TRBV19 | TGTGCCAGTAGTCACTATAGACAGAACACCGGGGAGCTGTTTTTT | CASSHYRQNTGELFF
- | TRBJ1-2 | - | TRBV19 | TGTGCCAGCTTTATACCGTATGGCTACACCTTC | CASFIPYGYTF
- | TRBJ2-7 | TRBD1 | TRBV5-6 | TGTGCCAGCAGCTGGACAACGGGACAGGGACGGGGAGGCGAGCAGTACTTC | CASSWTTGQGRGGEQYF
- | TRBJ2-1 | - | TRBV7-6 | TGTGCCAGCAGCTTAGGTGAGGGGAAAAACAATGAGCAGTTCTTC | CASSLGEGKNNEQFF
- | TRBJ2-7 | - | TRBV20-1 | TGCAGTGCTAGAGCGGGCCAAATCACCTACGAGCAGTACTTC | CSARAGQITYEQYF
- | TRBJ2-7 | - | TRBV7-9 | TGTGCCAGCAGGGACAGCCTGAACTACGAGCAGTACTTC | CASRDSLNYEQYF
medium-sized | TRBJ1-4 | - | TRBV9 | TGTGCCAGCAGCGTAGGCGGGAGTGAACTGTTTTTT | CASSVGGSELFF
- | TRBJ2-2 | - | TRBV2 | TGTGCCAGCAGTGACTTGGTGACAGCCGGGGAGCTGTTTTTT | CASSDLVTAGELFF
- | TRBJ2-7 | TRBD2 | TRBV2 | TGTGCCAGCACAAGGGCGACAGCGGGAGCACCCTACGAGCAGTACTTC | CASTRATAGAPYEQYF
many | TRBJ1-1 | - | TRBV7-2 | TGTGCCAGCAGCTTAGTGGCAGGTGCGATTAGTGAAGCTTTCTTT | CASSLVAGAISEAFF
- | TRBJ1-2 | - | TRBV5-5 | TGTGCCAGCAGCTTGAGACAGAATGGCTACACCTTC | CASSLRQNGYTF
- | TRBJ2-1 | - | TRBV6-2/TRBV6-3 | TGTGCCAGCAGACCTCGGAGTGCCTACAATGAGCAGTTCTTC | CASRPRSAYNEQFF
medium-sized | TRBJ2-3 | - | TRBV7-9 | TGTGCCAGCAGCCCTCTGTCCCCTACTATCACAGATACGCAGTATTTT | CASSPLSPTITDTQYF
many | TRBJ2-7 | - | TRBV18 | TGTGCCAGCTCACCAGGGAGTAGTTCCTACGAGCAGTACTTC | CASSPGSSSYEQYF
- | TRBJ1-1 | - | TRBV19 | TGTGCCAGTAGTAACCGACAGGAGGACACTGAGGCTTTCTTT | CASSNRQEDTEAFF
- | TRBJ1-6 | - | TRBV25-1 | TGTGCCAGCAGTGAGGGACCGAGAAATTCACCCCTCCACTTT | CASSEGPRNSPLHF
- | TRBJ1-5 | - | TRBV2 | TGTGCCAGCAGTGCGGGGACAAGGAATCAGCCCCAGCATTTT | CASSAGTRNQPQHF
- | TRBJ2-1 | - | TRBV10-3 | TGTGCCATCGGGCCCGGACAGTGGAGCTCCTACAATGAGCAGTTCTTC | CAIGPGQWSSYNEQFF
- | TRBJ1-6 | - | TRBV13 | TGTGCCAGCAGCCCCTCGGACCGGCTGAAGCCGGCCCTCCACTTT | CASSPSDRLKPALHF
- | TRBJ1-6 | TRBD1 | TRBV7-2 | TGTGCCAGCGGGGGACAGGGGGCTAATAATTCACCCCTCCACTTT | CASGGQGANNSPLHF
- | TRBJ1-4 | TRBD1 | TRBV20-1 | TGCAGTGCCAATCCGGGACAGGGGGCGGAAAAACTGTTTTTT | CSANPGQGAEKLFF
few | TRBJ1-2 | TRBD1 | TRBV7-2 | TGTGCCAGCAGCTTATCCCCCGGGACAGCTAACTATGGCTACACCTTC | CASSLSPGTANYGYTF
- | TRBJ1-6 | TRBD1 | TRBV2 | TGTGCCAGCAGCCTTGGAGGGACAGCTAATTCACCCCTCCACTTT | CASSLGGTANSPLHF
few | TRBJ2-5 | TRBD1 | TRBV29-1 | TGCAGCGCTCGACAGGGTTTAGGAGAGACCCAGTACTTC | CSARQGLGETQYF
many | TRBJ2-7 | - | TRBV11-2 | TGTGCCAGCAGTTTCCCCGGGACGATTACCTACGAGCAGTACTTC | CASSFPGTITYEQYF
- | TRBJ1-3 | - | TRBV9 | TGTGCCAGCTCCCTGAGTGGAAACACCATATATTTT | CASSLSGNTIYF
- | TRBJ1-6 | TRBD1 | TRBV25-1 | TGTGCCAGCAAGGGACAGTTAAATTCACCCCTCCACTTT | CASKGQLNSPLHF
- | TRBJ2-7 | - | TRBV30 | TGTGCCTGGAGTGTAATACGGTCAGACGAGCAGTACTTC | CAWSVIRSDEQYF
once | TRBJ2-7 | - | TRBV12-3/TRBV12-4 | TGTGCCAGCAGTTTCGTTTCTGCCTACGAGCAGTACTTC | CASSFVSAYEQYF
- | TRBJ2-3 | TRBD1 | TRBV5-1 | TGCGCCAGCAGCTTAAGACAGGGACCAGATACGCAGTATTTT | CASSLRQGPDTQYF
once | TRBJ1-2 | - | TRBV5-1 | TGCGCCAGCAGCCGAACAGGGATATCGGAGGGCTACACCTTC | CASSRTGISEGYTF
- | TRBJ2-7 | - | TRBV20-1 | TGCAGTGCTAGTATACAGGGTCCAACCTACGAGCAGTACTTC | CSASIQGPTYEQYF
medium-sized | TRBJ2-7 | - | TRBV7-6 | TGTGCCAGCAGCCCCCGGACGGGTTCCTACGAGCAGTACTTC | CASSPRTGSYEQYF
large | TRBJ2-3 | - | TRBV7-8 | TGTGCCAGCAGCCGAGCCACAGATACGCAGTATTTT | CASSRATDTQYF
- | TRBJ2-7 | TRBD2 | TRBV9 | TGTGCCAGCAGCGTTAGCGGGAGGCACCACGAGCAGTACTTC | CASSVSGRHHEQYF
- | TRBJ2-7 | - | TRBV5-1 | TGCGCCAGCAGCTTGGCCCCAGGATACAACTACGAGCAGTACTTC | CASSLAPGYNYEQYF
many | TRBJ2-1 | - | TRBV20-1 | TGCAGTGCTAGGATAACTAGTGGGGTCTACAATGAGCAGTTCTTC | CSARITSGVYNEQFF
few | TRBJ2-5 | TRBD2 | TRBV20-1 | TGCAGTGGGGACCTAGCGGGAGATGGCCAAGAGACCCAGTACTTC | CSGDLAGDGQETQYF
- | TRBJ1-2 | - | TRBV7-9 | TGTGCCAGCAGCTTGGGGACCGACTATGGCCACACCTTC | CASSLGTDYGHTF
once | TRBJ1-4 | - | TRBV12-3/TRBV12-4 | TGTGCCAGCAGTTTAGACCGTCCAACTAATGAAAAACTGTTTTTT | CASSLDRPTNEKLFF
- | TRBJ2-7 | TRBD1 | TRBV4-3 | TGCGCCAGCAGCCAAGATCGACAGGGGGCGTGGGAGCAGTACTTC | CASSQDRQGAWEQYF